Presented here are 10 T cell receptor beta chains from one specimen sequenced in a study of beta chain features in type 1 diabetes. Every bit of the isolated RNA underwent reverse transcription, so sequencing read expressed TCRB transcripts. TCRdb's copy holds only in-frame clones and misses some; the assay was immunoSEQ multiplex PCR. The table includes hundreds of thousands of clones, about an eighth detected once. Findings and limits, study-wide: There was a moderate but significant shortening of TCRB CDR3s in all four CD4+ subsets of Type 1 diabetes patients.

For these TCRs, the target antigens are not known. Sequencing was done on a sample of naive CD4+ T cells from blood. These receptors originate from a man between 18 and 35 years old with type 1 diabetes.

This chain uses TRBV28 with TRBJ2-3; D tentatively fits TRBD1 or TRBD2 (6 bases each). Germline V gives CDR1 MDHEN, CDR2 SYDVKM. CDR3 length equals 15 residues. Trimming cost V 3 bases and J 1 base, with 11 bases left between them. The CDR3 DNA sequence: TGTGCCAGCAGTTTGGGGGGCTCGGGCACAGATACGCAGTATTTT. It translates to CASSLGGSGTDTQYF.

With regard to this clone: At the DNA level, this CDR3 is encoded by other sequences in the same sample as well. The chain links TRBV25-1 to TRBJ1-1; 7 bases map to TRBD1. This CDR3 is built from 13 residues. Germline CDR1 is MGHDK and CDR2 is SYGVNS. J gave up 4 bases and V 3 bases, and 2 bases lay outside the gene matches. The CDR3 sequence: CASSEAGGTEAFF. CDR3 sequence (DNA): TGTGCCAGCAGTGAGGCAGGGGGCACTGAAGCTTTCTTT.

The chain carries TRBV27 and TRBJ2-1; TRBD2 agrees at 11 bases. The CDR3 contains 15 residues. The V and J ends lost 8 bases and 4 bases, in that order; junction bases with no gene match: 7. Germline-derived CDR1 and CDR2 are MNHEY and SMNVEV (reference sequence). CDR3 DNA: TGTGCCAGCGGATTAGCGGGGGGGTCTTACAATGAGCAGTTCTTC. Protein sequence: CASGLAGGSYNEQFF.

This clone was picked up a small number of times. This chain joins TRBV7-3 and TRBJ2-4, with a possible D match to TRBD1 (6 bases). V was shortened by 2 bases and J by 1 base, with 12 bases between the two germline ends. Looked up from germline, CDR1 is SGHTA and CDR2 is FQGTGA. The CDR3 spans 16 residues. In DNA, the CDR3 is TGTGCCAGCAGCTTAGGGTCCGGACAGGCCAAAAACATTCAGTACTTC. Amino acid sequence: CASSLGSGQAKNIQYF.

This clone showed up just a few times. The chain is built from TRBV28 and TRBJ2-5; no clear D. V lost 8 bases and J 4 bases, leaving 5 bases between the germline ends. Germline CDR1 MDHEN, CDR2 SYDVKM. This CDR3 region has 10 residues. This CDR3 is CASAGETQYF. CDR3 nucleotides: TGTGCCAGCGCCGGAGAGACCCAGTACTTC.

The chain combines TRBV4-1 with TRBJ1-6; D possibly corresponds to TRBD1 (6 bases). Between the trimmed V and J ends, which lost 0 bases and 10 bases, there was a span of 13 bases. From germline, CDR1 is MGHRA and CDR2 YSYEKL. The CDR3 contains 15 residues. The CDR3 DNA follows: TGCGCCAGCAGCCAAGACGACGCAGGGGCATCACCCCTCCACTTT. Encoded protein: CASSQDDAGASPLHF.

Turning to this clone: The same CDR3 is also encoded by other DNA sequences in this sample. The genes are TRBV2 and TRBJ2-3, with 7 bases lining up with TRBD2. Germline V gives CDR1 SNHLY, CDR2 FYNNEI. The V segment lost 8 bases and the J segment 3 bases; nucleotides outside the gene matches: 5. This CDR3 spans 13 amino acids. DNA of the CDR3: TGTGCCAGCCGGGCTAGCGGAACAGATACGCAGTATTTT. Its protein is CASRASGTDTQYF.

This clone was recorded a few times. The gene calls are TRBV30 and TRBJ2-2; D is perhaps TRBD2 (6 bases). This CDR3 has 14 amino acids. V gave up 8 bases and J gave up 0 bases, with 13 bases separating them. Germline V CDR1 and CDR2: GTSNPN, SVGIG (reference sequence). The CDR3 nucleotides read TGTGCCGGAGGGCGGGCTCCGAACACCGGGGAGCTGTTTTTT. Its translation is CAGGRAPNTGELFF. The full variable domain, completed using reference TRBV30 and TRBJ2-2, is SQTIHQWPATLVQPVGSPLSLECTVEGTSNPNLYWYRQAAGRGLQLLFYSVGIGQISSEVPQNLSASRPQDRQFILSSKKLLLSDSGFYLCAGGRAPNTGELFFGEGSRLTVL.

This clone was observed a handful of times. The J gene is TRBJ1-4, the V gene TRBV30; D is uncertain. Germline V gene lookup returns CDR1 GTSNPN and CDR2 SVGIG (reference sequence). The CDR3 is made up of 15 amino acids. Trimming removed 1 base from V and 11 bases from J, with 20 bases in between. The CDR3 region is CAWSGPRQGLVKLFF. The CDR3, as DNA: TGTGCCTGGAGTGGCCCGCGACAAGGTCTCGTTAAACTGTTTTTT.

This clone was counted a few times. The V gene is TRBV6-6, the J gene TRBJ1-5, with a tentative D call TRBD1 (5 bases). The CDR3 has 15 amino acids. Per the germline V gene, CDR1 is MNHNY and CDR2 is SVGAGI (reference sequence). Trimming left V 2 bases short and J 2 bases short, with 10 bases between. Here the CDR3 reads CASSYHGGGNQPQHF. CDR3 DNA sequence: TGTGCCAGCAGTTACCACGGGGGGGGCAATCAGCCCCAGCATTTT.